The entry below describes one T cell receptor beta chain. The data are from a study of blood T cell repertoires in COVID-19. For the study at large: Acute-phase and convalescent COVID-19 samples originated in the United States, Italy and Spain.

Original methodology: Reference gene primer amplification gave estimated nucleated cell counts. Here immunoSEQ multiplex PCR was the method, and the copy in TCRdb shows in-frame clones only, minus some. That table is the source of V, J and clone size, and D and trimming were worked out from the DNA. The table has 35,000 to 45,000 clones, around nine tenths seen once. Germline V gene data show CDR1 as SGHTA and CDR2 as FQGNSA. The CDR3 has 14 amino acids. Trimming cost V 6 bases and J 2 bases; bases outside gene matches: 3. The sequenced sample consisted of peripheral blood. This clonotype was sampled from a man aged 45 to 65 with COVID-19, enrolled during active disease. The chain couples TRBV7-2 to TRBJ2-7, with 11 bases identical to TRBD2. The CDR3 sequence: CASRGTSGAYEQYF. CDR3 in DNA: TGTGCCAGCAGGGGGACTAGCGGAGCCTACGAGCAGTACTTC.